This T cell receptor beta chain is drawn from a study of beta chain features in type 1 diabetes. Note on this clone: Its antigen is as yet unknown.

What was sequenced were expressed TCRB transcripts, since all of the isolated RNA had been reverse transcribed. Using immunoSEQ multiplex PCR, the repertoire was profiled, and TCRdb retains in-frame clones only, with some absent. There are some 400,000 clones in the sample; less than 15% occur only once, and more than 0.015% lies in the top ten. The germline CDR1 and CDR2 sequences are SEHNR and FQNEAQ (reference sequence). This CDR3 is built from 14 residues. The V gene lost 5 bases and the J gene lost 2 bases, with 12 bases spanning the gap. One heparinised draw, averaging around 120 mL, was taken per donor. CD45RO/CCR7/CD25/CD127/CD95/CD27 sorting isolated CD4+ naive, central memory, regulatory and stem cell-like memory cells. Whole-study findings and limits: All four CD4+ subsets from Type 1 diabetes patients carried moderately but significantly shorter TCRB CDR3s. Patients and controls would be equally affected if PCR favored shorter templates.

The chain carries TRBV7-9 and TRBJ2-5, with a possible D match to TRBD1 (6 bases). Material: naive CD4+ T cells from blood. This sequence was found in a woman under 30 in good health. This chain's CDR3 is CASSLTGIQETQYF. The CDR3 region has the DNA TGTGCCAGCAGCCTGACAGGCATACAAGAGACCCAGTACTTC.